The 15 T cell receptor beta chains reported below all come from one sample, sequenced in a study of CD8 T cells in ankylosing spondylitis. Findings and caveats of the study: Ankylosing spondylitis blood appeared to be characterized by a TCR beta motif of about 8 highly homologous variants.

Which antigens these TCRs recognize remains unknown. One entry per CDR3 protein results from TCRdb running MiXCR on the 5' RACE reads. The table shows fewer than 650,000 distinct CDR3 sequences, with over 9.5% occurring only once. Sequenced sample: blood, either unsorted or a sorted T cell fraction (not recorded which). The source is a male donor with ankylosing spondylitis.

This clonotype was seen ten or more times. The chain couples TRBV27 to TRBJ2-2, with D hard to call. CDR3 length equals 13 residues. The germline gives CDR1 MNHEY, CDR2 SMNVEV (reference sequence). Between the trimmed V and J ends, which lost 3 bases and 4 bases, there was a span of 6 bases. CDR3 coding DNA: TGTGCCAGCAGTTTTGAGTTCACCGGGGAGCTGTTTTTT. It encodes CASSFEFTGELFF.

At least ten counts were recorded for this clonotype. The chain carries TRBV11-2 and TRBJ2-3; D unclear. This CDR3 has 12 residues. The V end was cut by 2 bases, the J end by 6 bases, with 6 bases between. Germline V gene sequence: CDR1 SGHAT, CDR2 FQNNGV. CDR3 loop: CASSLFLDTQYF. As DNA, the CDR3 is TGTGCCAGCAGCTTATTTTTGGATACGCAGTATTTT.

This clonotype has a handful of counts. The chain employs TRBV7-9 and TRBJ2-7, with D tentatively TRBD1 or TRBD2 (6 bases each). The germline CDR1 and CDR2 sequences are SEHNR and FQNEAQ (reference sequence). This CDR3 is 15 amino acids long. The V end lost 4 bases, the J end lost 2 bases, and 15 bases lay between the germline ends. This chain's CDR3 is CASSSPGGGTYEQYF. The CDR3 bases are TGTGCCAGCAGCTCCCCTGGGGGCGGGACCTACGAGCAGTACTTC.

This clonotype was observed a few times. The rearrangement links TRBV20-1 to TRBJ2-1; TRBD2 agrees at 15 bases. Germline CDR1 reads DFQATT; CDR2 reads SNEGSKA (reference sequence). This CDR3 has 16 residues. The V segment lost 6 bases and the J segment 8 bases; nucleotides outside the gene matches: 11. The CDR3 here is CSARIGLAGGLDEQFF. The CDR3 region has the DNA TGCAGTGCCAGAATCGGACTAGCGGGAGGGTTGGATGAGCAGTTCTTC.

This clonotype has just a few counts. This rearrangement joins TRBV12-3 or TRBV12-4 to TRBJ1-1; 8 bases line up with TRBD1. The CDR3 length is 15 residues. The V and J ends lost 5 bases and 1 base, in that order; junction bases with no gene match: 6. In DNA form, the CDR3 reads TGTGCCAGCAGTGTCAGGGGGCGGGGGAACACTGAAGCTTTCTTT. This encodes CASSVRGRGNTEAFF.

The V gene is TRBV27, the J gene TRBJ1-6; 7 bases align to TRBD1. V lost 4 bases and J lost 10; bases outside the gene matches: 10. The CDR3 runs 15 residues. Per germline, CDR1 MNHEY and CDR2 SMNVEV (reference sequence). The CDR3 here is CASSSIDRVGSPLHF. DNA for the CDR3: TGTGCCAGCAGTTCCATCGACAGGGTTGGCTCACCCCTCCACTTT.

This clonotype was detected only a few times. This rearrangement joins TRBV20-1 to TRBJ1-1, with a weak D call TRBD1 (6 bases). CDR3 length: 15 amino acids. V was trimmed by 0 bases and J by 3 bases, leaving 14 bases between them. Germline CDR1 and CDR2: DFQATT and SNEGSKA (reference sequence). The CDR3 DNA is TGCAGTGCTAGAGATCGGGAGAGGGGGGACACTGAAGCTTTCTTT. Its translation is CSARDRERGDTEAFF.

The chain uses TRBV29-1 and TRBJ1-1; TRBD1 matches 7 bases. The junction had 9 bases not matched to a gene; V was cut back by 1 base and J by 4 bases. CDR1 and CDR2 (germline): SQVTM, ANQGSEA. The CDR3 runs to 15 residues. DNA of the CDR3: TGCAGCGTTGAAGCTCAGGGGGGATTCGGCACTGAAGCTTTCTTT. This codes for CSVEAQGGFGTEAFF.

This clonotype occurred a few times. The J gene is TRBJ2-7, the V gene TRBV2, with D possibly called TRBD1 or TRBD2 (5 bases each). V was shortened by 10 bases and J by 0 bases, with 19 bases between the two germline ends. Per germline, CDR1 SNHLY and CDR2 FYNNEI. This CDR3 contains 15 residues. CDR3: CATPGTIRSSYEQYV. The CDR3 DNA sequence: TGTGCCACCCCAGGGACGATCCGTTCCTCCTACGAGCAGTACGTC.

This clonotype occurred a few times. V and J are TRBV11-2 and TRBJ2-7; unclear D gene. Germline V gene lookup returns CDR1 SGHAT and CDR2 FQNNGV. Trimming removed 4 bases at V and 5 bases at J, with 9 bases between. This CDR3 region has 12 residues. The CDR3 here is CASSSYGDEQYV. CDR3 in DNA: TGTGCCAGCAGCTCATATGGGGACGAGCAGTACGTC.

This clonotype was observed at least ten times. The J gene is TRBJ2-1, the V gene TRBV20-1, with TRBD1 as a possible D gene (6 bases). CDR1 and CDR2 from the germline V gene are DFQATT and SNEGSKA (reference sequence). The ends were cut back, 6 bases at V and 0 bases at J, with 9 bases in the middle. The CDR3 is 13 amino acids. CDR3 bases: TGCAGTGCGCCGACAGGCTCCTACAATGAGCAGTTCTTC. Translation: CSAPTGSYNEQFF.

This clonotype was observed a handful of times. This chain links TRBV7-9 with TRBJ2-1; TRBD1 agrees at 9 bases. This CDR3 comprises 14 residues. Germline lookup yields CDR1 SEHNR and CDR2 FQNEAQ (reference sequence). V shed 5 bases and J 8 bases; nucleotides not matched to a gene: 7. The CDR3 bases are TGTGCCAGCAGCAGCCGGGACAGGGCAGATGAGCAGTTCTTC. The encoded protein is CASSSRDRADEQFF. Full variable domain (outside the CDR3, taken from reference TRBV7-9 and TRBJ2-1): DTGVSQNPRHKITKRGQNVTFRCDPISEHNRLYWYRQTLGQGPEFLTYFQNEAQLEKSRLLSDRFSAERPKGSFSTLEIQRTEQGDSAMYLCASSSRDRADEQFFGPGTRLTVL.

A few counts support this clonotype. As DNA, the CDR3 is TGTGCCAGCAAATGGGGGGCGACCGGGGAGCTGTTTTTT. Amino acid sequence: CASKWGATGELFF. The V call is TRBV5-6, the J call TRBJ2-2; the D gene could be TRBD1 or TRBD2 (6 bases each). The germline V gene encodes CDR1 SGHDT and CDR2 YYEEEE. Trimming left V 6 bases short and J 5 bases short, with 11 bases between. The CDR3 is made up of 13 amino acids.

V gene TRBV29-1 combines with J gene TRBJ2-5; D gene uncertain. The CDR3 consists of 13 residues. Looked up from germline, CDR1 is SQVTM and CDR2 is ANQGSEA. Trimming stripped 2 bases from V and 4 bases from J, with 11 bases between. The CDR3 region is CSVELSRRETQYF. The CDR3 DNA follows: TGCAGCGTTGAACTCTCACGGAGAGAGACCCAGTACTTC.

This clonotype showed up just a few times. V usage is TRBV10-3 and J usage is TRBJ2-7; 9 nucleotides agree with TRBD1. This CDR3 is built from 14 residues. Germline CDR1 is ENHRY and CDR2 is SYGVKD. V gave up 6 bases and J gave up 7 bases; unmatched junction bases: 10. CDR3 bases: TGTGCCATCAGCCGGACAGGGGATTTCGGAGAGCAGTACGTC. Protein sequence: CAISRTGDFGEQYV.